Listed below are T cell receptor beta chains from one sample, sequenced in a study of blood T cell repertoires in COVID-19. Measured with immunoSEQ multiplex PCR; TCRdb has only the in-frame clones, and not every one. The table includes 300,000 to 350,000 clones, around 90% detected once. Sequenced material: PBMCs or T cells enriched from blood (not recorded which). All receptors derive from a woman in her late teens or twenties who had recovered from COVID-19. Each CDR3 is given with its conserved first and last residue. Each record gives: V gene, J gene, clone size, D gene, CDR3 protein, CDR3 DNA. D genes are given only for firm matches. Rows may omit the clone size; those that give it use once, few, many or a size class.

v_gene: TRBV27; j_gene: TRBJ1-6; abundance: NA; d_gene: NA; CDR3aa: CASSLSSGVFLPSSYNSPLHF; CDR3nt: TGTGCCAGCAGTTTATCGTCGGGAGTTTTCCTCCCAAGCTCCTATAATTCACCCCTCCACTTT
v_gene: TRBV12-3/TRBV12-4; j_gene: TRBJ2-3; abundance: NA; d_gene: NA; CDR3aa: CASRWQGTDTQYF; CDR3nt: TGTGCCAGCAGATGGCAGGGCACAGATACGCAGTATTTT
v_gene: TRBV19; j_gene: TRBJ2-7; abundance: NA; d_gene: TRBD2; CDR3aa: CASSISGLAGLSSYEQYF; CDR3nt: TGTGCCAGTAGTATTTCTGGACTAGCGGGCCTAAGCTCCTACGAGCAGTACTTC
v_gene: TRBV19; j_gene: TRBJ2-1; abundance: once; d_gene: TRBD1; CDR3aa: CASSKGTEDYNEQFF; CDR3nt: TGTGCCAGTAGTAAAGGGACAGAGGATTACAATGAGCAGTTCTTC
v_gene: TRBV19; j_gene: TRBJ1-2; abundance: NA; d_gene: NA; CDR3aa: CASSINRSYGYTF; CDR3nt: TGTGCCAGTAGTATAAACAGGTCCTATGGCTACACCTTC
v_gene: TRBV3-1/TRBV3-2; j_gene: TRBJ2-3; abundance: NA; d_gene: TRBD2; CDR3aa: CASSQDLQRGVSQYF; CDR3nt: TGTGCCAGCAGCCAAGATCTCCAGCGGGGGGTCTCGCAGTATTTT
v_gene: TRBV5-1; j_gene: TRBJ1-4; abundance: NA; d_gene: TRBD1; CDR3aa: CASSNAGTGGNEKLFF; CDR3nt: TGCGCCAGCAGCAACGCCGGGACAGGGGGCAATGAAAAACTGTTTTTT
v_gene: TRBV20-1; j_gene: TRBJ1-5; abundance: NA; d_gene: NA; CDR3aa: CSASGLDQPQHF; CDR3nt: TGCAGTGCTAGTGGGCTGGATCAGCCCCAGCATTTT
v_gene: TRBV7-8; j_gene: TRBJ2-3; abundance: NA; d_gene: TRBD1; CDR3aa: CASSVNRGSDTQYF; CDR3nt: TGTGCCAGCAGCGTCAACAGGGGATCTGATACGCAGTATTTT
v_gene: TRBV9; j_gene: TRBJ2-3; abundance: NA; d_gene: TRBD1; CDR3aa: CASSTRGQGGTDTQYF; CDR3nt: TGTGCCAGCAGCACCCGGGGACAGGGAGGCACAGATACGCAGTATTTT
v_gene: TRBV7-2; j_gene: TRBJ2-5; abundance: NA; d_gene: NA; CDR3aa: CASSLERDQETQYF; CDR3nt: TGTGCCAGCAGCTTAGAGCGGGACCAAGAGACCCAGTACTTC
v_gene: TRBV12-3/TRBV12-4; j_gene: TRBJ1-1; abundance: NA; d_gene: NA; CDR3aa: CASSLGQVTEAFF; CDR3nt: TGTGCCAGCAGTTTAGGGCAGGTAACTGAAGCTTTCTTT
v_gene: TRBV28; j_gene: TRBJ1-1; abundance: NA; d_gene: NA; CDR3aa: CGTGMVNTEAFF; CDR3nt: TGTGGAACAGGGATGGTGAACACTGAAGCTTTCTTT
v_gene: TRBV18; j_gene: TRBJ1-1; abundance: NA; d_gene: NA; CDR3aa: CASSPGLGTEAFF; CDR3nt: TGTGCCAGCTCACCGGGCCTCGGCACTGAAGCTTTCTTT